This T cell receptor beta chain came from a study of early T cells in non-severe SARS-CoV-2 infection. Unique molecular identifier tags were affixed to discrete cDNA molecules. MiXCR, run by TCRdb on the 5' RACE reads, gives a single entry per CDR3 protein. The repertoire has about 94,000 distinct CDR3 sequences, less than 15% of them found once; the top ten carry under 2.5%. This clonotype was observed many times. Its antigen is unknown. Findings and limits, study-wide: Anti-spike CD8 responses were favored by VDJdb matching, which missed private and CD4 specificities.

The source is an adult who was a healthcare worker with PCR-confirmed SARS-CoV-2 infection or an uninfected control (not recorded which). The specimen sequenced was whole blood.

The CDR3 protein is CSARDRAARDSPLHF. The CDR3 DNA reads TGCAGTGCTAGAGATCGGGCAGCGAGGGATTCACCCCTCCACTTT. The chain recombines TRBV20-1 with TRBJ1-6; D not certain. Germline V gene lookup returns CDR1 DFQATT and CDR2 SNEGSKA (reference sequence). Trimming pared 0 bases from V and 8 bases from J, leaving 14 bases between. CDR3 length: 15 amino acids.